This T cell receptor beta chain was sequenced in a study of beta chain features in type 1 diabetes. Study observations and caveats: When Type 1 diabetes patients were examined, their TCRB CDR3s proved moderately but significantly shorter in all four CD4+ subsets. For cells with high TCR expression, cDNA sequencing could yield over-representation.

Sequenced material consisted of expressed TCRB transcripts (all of the isolated RNA was reverse transcribed). Sequencing used immunoSEQ multiplex PCR; TCRdb keeps in-frame clones, though not all of them. The profile shows roughly 230,000 clones, approximately 11% of them singletons. Only a few counts were recorded for this clone. The target antigen is unknown. V was cut by 4 bases and J by 0 bases, with 7 bases left in between. The CDR3 totals 15 residues. There was one heparinised blood draw per donor, averaging about 100 mL. The specimen sequenced was naive CD4+ T cells from blood. V is TRBV23-1 and J is TRBJ1-6; possible D gene TRBD1, 5 bases. TRBV23-1 belongs to the ORF category, with a function that is uncertain. This receptor was obtained from a man younger than 40 with type 1 diabetes. The CDR3 loop reads CASSRGGSYNSPLHF. In DNA form, the CDR3 reads TGCGCCAGCAGTCGGGGGGGCTCCTATAATTCACCCCTCCACTTT.